This TCR beta chain was sequenced during a study of blood T cell repertoires in COVID-19. Across the study: Material from acute and convalescent COVID-19 was sourced from the United States, Italy and Spain. T cells, B-cell-depleted T cells, or PBMCs supplied cDNA or gDNA.

In Seattle, patients joined the study during active infection and were tracked longitudinally. Authors' analysis steps: Using reference gene primer amplification, nucleated cell counts were estimated. The assay was immunoSEQ multiplex PCR, and TCRdb's table has in-frame clones only and misses some. The V and J calls and the clone size are those of that table, but D and trimming were determined from the DNA. The sample holds about 68,000 clones; 91% are singletons and the top ten take 2.5% to 3%. Germline values: CDR1 SGHTA, CDR2 FQGNSA. Trimming cost V 3 bases and J 4 bases; bases outside gene matches: 4. This CDR3 has 15 amino acids.

The clonotype was recovered from a man in his fifties with COVID-19, enrolled during active disease. Sequenced input: peripheral blood. The chain uses TRBV7-2 and TRBJ2-3; 10 nucleotides align to TRBD2. The CDR3 reads CASSFLAGDADTQYF. CDR3 in DNA: TGTGCCAGCAGCTTCCTAGCGGGAGATGCAGATACGCAGTATTTT.